These 16 T cell receptor beta chains share one sample of origin, sequenced in a study of T cell responses to AZD1222 COVID-19 vaccine. Data came from immunoSEQ multiplex PCR; TCRdb stores just in-frame clones and leaves some out. In the table there are 150,000 or so clones, 86% of which are singletons. The sample in question was peripheral blood, obtained on day 0 of MenACWY control vaccination. These receptors all stem from an adult in good health.

This clone was detected a few times. This chain links TRBV4-2 with TRBJ2-7; D tentatively fits TRBD1 or TRBD2 (5 bases each). The V gene lost 2 bases and the J gene lost 5 bases, with 13 bases spanning the gap. This CDR3 spans 14 amino acids. Per the germline V gene, CDR1 is LGHNA and CDR2 is YNFKEQ. The CDR3 DNA reads TGTGCCAGCAGCCAACCCGGGACGACAAACGAGCAGTACTTC. Its translation is CASSQPGTTNEQYF.

This chain connects TRBV28 to TRBJ1-5; D is unclear. Germline lookup yields CDR1 MDHEN and CDR2 SYDVKM. There are 16 residues in the CDR3. The ends were cut back, 4 bases at V and 7 bases at J, with 20 bases in the middle. CDR3 sequence (DNA): TGTGCCAGCAGTTCGCCCGTTGGCCTTTCTGGGCAGCCCCAGCATTTT. Translation: CASSSPVGLSGQPQHF.

V gene TRBV25-1 combines with J gene TRBJ1-2; no reliable D call. V lost 2 bases and J lost 8, with 6 bases in between. This CDR3 spans 11 amino acids. CDR1 and CDR2 (germline): MGHDK, SYGVNS. Here the CDR3 reads CASSESRGYTF. CDR3 coding DNA: TGTGCCAGCAGTGAAAGCAGGGGCTACACCTTC.

The chain couples TRBV28 to TRBJ1-5, with a possible D match to TRBD1 (5 bases). Germline loops: CDR1 MDHEN, CDR2 SYDVKM. This CDR3 is built from 12 residues. Between the trimmed V and J ends, which lost 2 bases and 7 bases, there was a span of 6 bases. CDR3 loop: CASSLGAQPQHF. The CDR3 DNA is TGTGCCAGCAGTTTAGGGGCCCAGCCCCAGCATTTT. Filled out from reference TRBV28 and TRBJ1-5, the complete variable domain reads DVKVTQSSRYLVKRTGEKVFLECVQDMDHENMFWYRQDPGLGLRLIYFSYDVKMKEKGDIPEGYSVSREKKERFSLILESASTNQTSMYLCASSLGAQPQHFGDGTRLSIL.

The V call is TRBV19, the J call TRBJ2-7; D gene unclear. The germline V gene has CDR1 LNHDA and CDR2 SQIVND (reference sequence). The length of the CDR3 is 12 residues. V was clipped by 1 base and J by 6 bases, with 7 bases between them. CDR3 coding DNA: TGTGCCAGTAGTATAGCTACCTTCGAGCAGTACGTC. It translates to CASSIATFEQYV.

The J gene is TRBJ1-2, the V gene TRBV20-1, with unresolved D. Germline CDR1 DFQATT, CDR2 SNEGSKA (reference sequence). This CDR3 is 11 amino acids long. CDR3 bases: TGCAGCTTGGACGGAGCGGAGGGCTACACCTTC. Residues: CSLDGAEGYTF.

The V and J genes are TRBV5-1 and TRBJ2-1; 7 bases agree with TRBD1. The V gene's germline CDR1 is SGHRS and CDR2 YFSETQ. The CDR3 is made up of 14 amino acids. V was clipped by 5 bases and J by 8 bases; unmatched bases: 10. CDR3 in DNA: TGCGCCAGCAGTAGGGCCAGGGGGAGCGATGAGCAGTTCTTC. It codes for CASSRARGSDEQFF.

The genes are TRBV7-8 and TRBJ2-1; D possibly uses TRBD1 or TRBD2 (5 bases each). The germline CDR1 and CDR2 sequences are SGHVS and FQNEAQ. Trimming stripped 5 bases from V and 6 bases from J, with 17 bases between. CDR3 length: 15 residues. CDR3 region: CASSAPRWGPNEQFF. CDR3 in DNA: TGTGCCAGCAGCGCTCCGAGATGGGGACCCAATGAGCAGTTCTTC.

This clone has a single count. The chain links TRBV6-5 to TRBJ1-6, with D hard to call. Germline V gene data show CDR1 as MNHEY and CDR2 as SVGAGI. The CDR3 has 14 amino acids. V gave up 8 bases and J gave up 9 bases, with 17 bases separating them. The CDR3 coding sequence is TGTGCCAGCCTAAGTGACCCGGTCGGTTCACCCCTCCACTTT. It yields the protein CASLSDPVGSPLHF.

The chain employs TRBV11-3 and TRBJ2-2; D is possibly TRBD2 (5 bases). Germline-derived CDR1 and CDR2 are SGHNT and YENEEA. With 5 bases removed from V and 1 base from J, the gap between germline ends came to 5 bases. The CDR3 runs to 13 residues. Here the CDR3 reads CASSTRNTGELFF. The CDR3 DNA is TGTGCCAGCAGCACTAGGAACACCGGGGAGCTGTTTTTT.

The CDR3 nucleotides are TGTGCCAGCAGCCAATGGGGCGGGAGCGCAGATACGCAGTATTTT. Its protein is CASSQWGGSADTQYF. The chain carries TRBV14 and TRBJ2-3, with TRBD2 matching over 7 bases. The V gene end was trimmed by 2 bases and the J gene end by 4 bases; junction bases not matched to a gene: 6. This CDR3 contains 15 residues. Germline values: CDR1 SGHDN, CDR2 FVKESK.

The chain combines TRBV27 with TRBJ1-5, with D maybe TRBD1 (6 bases). This CDR3 is 15 amino acids long. Germline assignment: CDR1 MNHEY and CDR2 SMNVEV (reference sequence). Trimming stripped 3 bases from V and 2 bases from J, with 11 bases between. The CDR3, as DNA: TGTGCCAGCAGTTTCGCCTCAGGGGGCAATCAGCCCCAGCATTTT. This sequence encodes CASSFASGGNQPQHF.

The J gene is TRBJ1-1, the V gene TRBV5-1; D uncertain. Trimming removed 0 bases at V and 1 base at J, with 10 bases between. The CDR3 spans 15 residues. Germline CDR1 and CDR2: SGHRS and YFSETQ. For the CDR3, the DNA is TGCGCCAGCAGCTTGGGGTCAGGAGCGAACACTGAAGCTTTCTTT. Translation gives CASSLGSGANTEAFF.

This clone was observed once. The CDR3 coding sequence is TGTGCCAGTAGTGCGACAGGGAACACTGAAGCTTTCTTT. This codes for CASSATGNTEAFF. The chain has TRBV19 and TRBJ1-1, with D maybe TRBD1 (6 bases). This CDR3 is 13 amino acids long. CDR1 and CDR2 from the germline V gene are LNHDA and SQIVND (reference sequence). V lost 5 bases and J 1 base, leaving 8 bases between the germline ends.

In its sample, this clone was seen once. The chain has TRBV24-1 and TRBJ2-3, with D possibly called TRBD1 or TRBD2 (5 bases each). This CDR3 contains 16 residues. With 5 bases removed from V and 2 bases from J, the gap between germline ends came to 16 bases. Germline V gives CDR1 KGHDR, CDR2 SFDVKD. This CDR3 reads CATSGLEGRNTDTQYF. The CDR3 DNA reads as TGTGCCACCAGTGGGCTAGAGGGGCGAAACACAGATACGCAGTATTTT.

V is TRBV19 and J is TRBJ1-5; D not certain. The germline V and J ends were trimmed by 4 bases and 1 base, with 5 bases remaining between them. The CDR3 sequence is 13 residues long. Germline V lookup: CDR1 LNHDA, CDR2 SQIVND (reference sequence). The CDR3: CASSSESNQPQHF. In DNA form, the CDR3 reads TGTGCCAGTAGTAGCGAAAGCAATCAGCCCCAGCATTTT.